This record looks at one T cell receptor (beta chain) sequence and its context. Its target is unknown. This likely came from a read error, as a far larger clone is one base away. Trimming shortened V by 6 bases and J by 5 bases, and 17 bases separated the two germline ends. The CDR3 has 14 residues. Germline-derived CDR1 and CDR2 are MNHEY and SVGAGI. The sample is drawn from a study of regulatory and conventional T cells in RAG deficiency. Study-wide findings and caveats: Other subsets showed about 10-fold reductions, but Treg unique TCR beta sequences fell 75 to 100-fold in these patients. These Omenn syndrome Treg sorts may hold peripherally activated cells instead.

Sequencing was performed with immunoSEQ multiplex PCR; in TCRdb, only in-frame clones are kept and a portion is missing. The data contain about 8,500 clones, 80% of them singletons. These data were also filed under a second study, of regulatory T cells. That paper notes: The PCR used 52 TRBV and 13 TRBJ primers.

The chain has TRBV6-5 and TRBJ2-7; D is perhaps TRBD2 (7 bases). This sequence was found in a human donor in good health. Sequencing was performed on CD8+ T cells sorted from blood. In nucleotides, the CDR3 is TGTGCCAGCAGGAGCGGCGGGGGCGGGGACGAGCAGTACTTC. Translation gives CASRSGGGGDEQYF.